This TCR beta chain was obtained from a study of vaccination and CD4 T cells after COVID-19. About the research overall: Participants were administered two doses of either the BNT162b2 or the mRNA-1273 vaccine. For control cultures, the treatment was a CEFX pool, an HIV-1 Nef pool, or no peptide. Study outcomes and limitations: The great majority, 304 of 307 vaccine-specific clones, proved spike mono-reactive in convalescent patients.

Treatment noted: roughly ten-day PBMC culture with coronavirus spike peptide pools or control peptides (ViraFEST assay). The Oncomine TCR Beta short-read assay sequenced DNA from cultured CD4+ T cells. TCRdb re-derived calls from the PCR reads in MiXCR, one entry per CDR3 protein. Of 16,000 or so distinct CDR3 sequences in the sample, 44% were seen once. As to this clonotype: As yet, its antigen is unknown.

The CDR3 sequence is 15 residues long. Germline assignment: CDR1 ENHRY and CDR2 SYGVKD. Trimming removed 4 bases from V and 4 bases from J, with 16 bases in between. This chain joins TRBV10-3 and TRBJ1-1; tentative D call: TRBD1 (5 bases). The input for sequencing was CD4+ T cells from blood, cultured in vitro, taken after SARS-CoV-2 vaccination. The clonotype comes from a human donor who had recovered from COVID-19. The CDR3: CAISAGGVRGTEAFF. The CDR3 nucleotides are TGTGCCATCAGTGCGGGGGGGGTCCGGGGCACTGAAGCTTTCTTT.